What follows is one TCR beta chain and its context. These data come from a study of blood T cell repertoires in COVID-19. About the research overall: Nucleic acid was either cDNA or gDNA, and it came from T cells, B-cell-depleted T cells, or PBMCs.

Losses at the gene ends were 6 bases for V and 7 bases for J; bases not matched to a gene: 9. CDR3 length: 14 residues. The germline CDR1 and CDR2 sequences are MNHEY and SMNVEV (reference sequence). Authors' methods: Amplified reference gene primers provided the basis for estimating nucleated cell counts. Data came from immunoSEQ multiplex PCR; TCRdb stores just in-frame clones and leaves some out. D and trimming come from the DNA, and the V and J calls and clone size come from that table. The table records a few hundred thousand clones, 85% to 90% of them present only once. All enrollees were roughly 18 to 95 years old and from about 25 US areas. Which cohort a participant joined came from the clinical history participants gave.

The clonotype originates from a woman aged 50 to 60 who had recovered from COVID-19. The chain is built from TRBV27 and TRBJ1-2; 9 nucleotides align to TRBD1. The specimen sequenced was PBMCs or T cells enriched from blood (not recorded which). CDR3 in DNA: TGTGCCAGCAGCTCCCGGGACAGGGCTTCTGGCTACACCTTC. Its translation is CASSSRDRASGYTF.